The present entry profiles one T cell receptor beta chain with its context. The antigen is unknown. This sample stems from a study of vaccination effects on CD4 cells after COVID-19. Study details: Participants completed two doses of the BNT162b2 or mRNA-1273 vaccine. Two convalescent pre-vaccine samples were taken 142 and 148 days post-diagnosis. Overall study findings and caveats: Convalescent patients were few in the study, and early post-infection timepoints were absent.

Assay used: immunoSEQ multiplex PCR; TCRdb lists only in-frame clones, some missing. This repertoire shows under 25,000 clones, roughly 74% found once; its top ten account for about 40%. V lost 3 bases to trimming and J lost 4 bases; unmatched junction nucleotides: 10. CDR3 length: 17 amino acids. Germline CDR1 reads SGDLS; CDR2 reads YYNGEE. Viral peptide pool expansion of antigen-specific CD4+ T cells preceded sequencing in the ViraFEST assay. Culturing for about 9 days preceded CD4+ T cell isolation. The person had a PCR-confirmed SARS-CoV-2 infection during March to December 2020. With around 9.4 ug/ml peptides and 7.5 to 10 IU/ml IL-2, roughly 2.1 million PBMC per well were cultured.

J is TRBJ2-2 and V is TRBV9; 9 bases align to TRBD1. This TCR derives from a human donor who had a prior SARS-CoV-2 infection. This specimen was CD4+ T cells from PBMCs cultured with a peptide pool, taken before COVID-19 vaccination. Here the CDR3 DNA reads TGTGCCAGCAGCGCCATACAGGGGGCCCTGGGCACCGGGGAGCTGTTTTTT. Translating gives CASSAIQGALGTGELFF.